This TCR beta chain emerged from a study of lymphopenia after photon versus proton radiotherapy. Broader study findings: Photon-treated patients lost naive T cells and TCR diversity; proton-treated stayed stable. Post-nadir TCR diversity decline inversely tracked overall survival among those who died. Only patients who died were analyzed for survival; proton advantage is unproven.

Produced via immunoSEQ multiplex PCR; TCRdb's table is partial and in-frame only. The repertoire includes 75,000 to 90,000 clones, around 80% of them detected once, and about 1.3% sits in the top ten. V lost 3 bases to trimming and J lost 4 bases, with 10 bases between them. CDR3 length equals 14 residues. CDR1 and CDR2 (germline): MNHNS, SASEGT. Turning to this clone: Its antigen is undetermined.

The chain is built from TRBV6-1 and TRBJ1-5; TRBD1 might be the D (5 bases). The input for sequencing was peripheral blood, taken from a patient treated with proton-based radiotherapy. The TCR was taken from a man aged 55 to 70 with pancreatic cancer. The CDR3 loop reads CASSENRFNQPQHF. The CDR3 region has the DNA TGTGCCAGCAGTGAGAACAGGTTTAATCAGCCCCAGCATTTT.